This record covers a single T cell receptor (beta chain). The sample originates from a study of blood T cell repertoires in COVID-19. The wider study: The United States, Italy and Spain provided the acute and convalescent COVID-19 samples. Sample material is recorded as cDNA or gDNA derived from T cells, B-cell-depleted T cells, or PBMCs.

As originally analysed: It was from reference gene primer amplification that nucleated cell counts were estimated. Sequencing was performed with immunoSEQ multiplex PCR; in TCRdb, only in-frame clones are kept and a portion is missing. For V, J and clone size, that table is used; D and trimming come from the DNA. The sample carries 380,000 or so clones, roughly 90% recorded once. CDR1 and CDR2 (germline): SGHAT, FQNNGV. This CDR3 has 12 amino acids. The V gene lost 3 bases and the J gene lost 12 bases, with 13 bases spanning the gap. The J gene is TRBJ2-3, the V gene TRBV11-2; no definite D call. Input material: peripheral blood. This TCR was sampled from a man aged 40-55 years with acute or convalescent COVID-19. This CDR3 reads CASSFWLDGQYF. The CDR3 nucleotides read TGTGCCAGCAGCTTTTGGCTAGATGGCCAGTATTTT.